These 21 T cell receptor beta chains originate from one sample sequenced in a study of blood T cell repertoires in COVID-19. Generated by immunoSEQ multiplex PCR, the TCRdb table keeps only in-frame clones and is missing some. The repertoire holds roughly 290,000 clones, with roughly 90% as singletons. Specimen: peripheral blood. Source of these receptors: a woman aged 60 to 75 with acute or convalescent COVID-19.

This clone was seen once. The chain couples TRBV9 to TRBJ2-7; TRBD2 matches at 8 bases. CDR1 is SGDLS, CDR2 YYNGEE, per germline. The V gene end was trimmed by 1 base and the J gene end by 3 bases; junction bases not matched to a gene: 6. The CDR3 runs 15 residues. CDR3 in amino acids: CASSVSAGGGYEQYF. The CDR3 nucleotides are TGTGCCAGCAGCGTATCGGCGGGAGGCGGCTACGAGCAGTACTTC.

V is TRBV9 and J is TRBJ2-1; TRBD2 agrees at 10 bases. Germline V gene lookup returns CDR1 SGDLS and CDR2 YYNGEE. Trimming took 0 bases from V and 7 from J; bases not matched to a gene: 4. The CDR3 spans 15 residues. In DNA, the CDR3 is TGTGCCAGCAGCGTAGGGCTAGCGGGAGCTAATGAGCAGTTCTTC. Translated: CASSVGLAGANEQFF.

V usage is TRBV7-9 and J usage is TRBJ2-3; D is uncertain. Trimming shortened V by 1 base and J by 0 bases, and 5 bases separated the two germline ends. CDR1 and CDR2 from the germline V gene are SEHNR and FQNEAQ (reference sequence). The length of the CDR3 is 14 residues. CDR3 DNA: TGTGCCAGCAGCTTAGTCGGGAGCACAGATACGCAGTATTTT. Amino acids: CASSLVGSTDTQYF. The full variable domain, in which reference TRBV7-9 and TRBJ2-3 provide the parts outside the CDR3, is DTGVSQNPRHKITKRGQNVTFRCDPISEHNRLYWYRQTLGQGPEFLTYFQNEAQLEKSRLLSDRFSAERPKGSFSTLEIQRTEQGDSAMYLCASSLVGSTDTQYFGPGTRLTVL.

This clone was seen a few times. The V and J genes are TRBV4-1 and TRBJ2-1, with 8 bases fitting TRBD1. V lost 4 bases and J lost 5; bases outside the gene matches: 7. The CDR3 covers 15 residues. CDR1 and CDR2 from the germline V gene are MGHRA and YSYEKL. The CDR3: CASSPWTGWNNEQFF. DNA of the CDR3: TGCGCCAGCAGCCCATGGACAGGGTGGAACAATGAGCAGTTCTTC.

The chain links TRBV11-2 to TRBJ2-3; 7 bases fit TRBD1. Germline CDR1 and CDR2: SGHAT and FQNNGV. Trimming cost V 3 bases and J 11 bases; bases outside gene matches: 17. The CDR3 runs to 16 residues. Written as DNA, the CDR3 is TGTGCCAGCAGCTTCAACCATTGGACAGGTCCCTTTAGGCAGTATTTT. It yields the protein CASSFNHWTGPFRQYF. The whole variable domain, filled in from reference TRBV11-2 and TRBJ2-3, reads EAGVAQSPRYKIIEKRQSVAFWCNPISGHATLYWYQQILGQGPKLLIQFQNNGVVDDSQLPKDRFSAERLKGVDSTLKIQPAKLEDSAVYLCASSFNHWTGPFRQYFGPGTRLTVL.

V and J are TRBV2 and TRBJ1-1; 7 bases match TRBD1. CDR1 is SNHLY, CDR2 FYNNEI, per germline. Germline trimming cut 6 bases from V and 0 bases from J; bases unmatched to any gene: 4. The CDR3 runs 14 residues. The CDR3 coding sequence is TGTGCCAGCAGGGGACAGACCATGAACACTGAAGCTTTCTTT. Amino acids: CASRGQTMNTEAFF. Full variable domain (missing parts from reference TRBV2 and TRBJ1-1): EPEVTQTPSHQVTQMGQEVILRCVPISNHLYFYWYRQILGQKVEFLVSFYNNEISEKSEIFDDQFSVERPDGSNFTLKIRSTKLEDSAMYFCASRGQTMNTEAFFGQGTRLTVV.

The chain is built from TRBV7-3 and TRBJ1-5; D is perhaps TRBD1 (5 bases). This CDR3 spans 15 amino acids. Trimming left V 2 bases short and J 1 base short, with 9 bases between. Germline V gene data show CDR1 as SGHTA and CDR2 as FQGTGA. The CDR3 reads CASSLGPGSNQPQHF. The DNA of the CDR3 is TGTGCCAGCAGCTTAGGACCAGGGAGCAATCAGCCCCAGCATTTT.

The rearrangement links TRBV29-1 to TRBJ2-3, with TRBD1 matching 7 bases. The CDR3 has 16 residues. The V and J ends lost 1 base and 1 base, in that order; junction bases with no gene match: 8. CDR1 and CDR2 from the germline V gene are SQVTM and ANQGSEA. For the CDR3, the DNA is TGCAGCGTTGAAGGGGACCGGGACAGCCGCACAGATACGCAGTATTTT. Translating gives CSVEGDRDSRTDTQYF.

The V and J genes are TRBV2 and TRBJ1-5; the match to TRBD1 covers 7 bases. With V trimmed by 4 bases and J by 6 bases, 3 bases remained unmatched. The CDR3 runs 13 residues. CDR1 and CDR2 from the germline V gene are SNHLY and FYNNEI. DNA for the CDR3: TGTGCCAGCAGTGCACAGGGGACTCAGCCCCAGCATTTT. Amino acid sequence: CASSAQGTQPQHF.

The chain couples TRBV5-1 to TRBJ2-1; 8 positions agree with TRBD2. The V gene end was trimmed by 4 bases and the J gene end by 1 base; junction bases not matched to a gene: 4. The CDR3 covers 15 residues. Germline V lookup: CDR1 SGHRS, CDR2 YFSETQ. The chain's CDR3 is CASSQAGESYNEQFF. As DNA, the CDR3 is TGCGCCAGCAGCCAAGCGGGAGAGTCCTACAATGAGCAGTTCTTC.

This CDR3 reads CASSLTVTRTDTQYF. CDR3 nucleotide sequence: TGTGCCAGCAGTCTTACTGTAACCCGCACAGATACGCAGTATTTT. The rearrangement uses TRBV27 and TRBJ2-3; no clear D gene. CDR1 is MNHEY, CDR2 SMNVEV, per germline (reference sequence). This CDR3 has 15 amino acids. The V gene lost 5 bases and the J gene lost 1 base, with 13 bases spanning the gap.

This rearrangement joins TRBV2 to TRBJ2-7; D might be TRBD1 (5 bases). Looked up from germline, CDR1 is SNHLY and CDR2 is FYNNEI. This CDR3 has 14 amino acids. Trimming removed 0 bases at V and 6 bases at J, with 12 bases between. This CDR3 is CASSEALLGPEQYF. The CDR3 nucleotides read TGTGCCAGCAGTGAAGCGCTGTTGGGGCCCGAGCAGTACTTC.

The CDR3 here is CASSLLTGEGYTF. The CDR3 DNA sequence: TGTGCCAGCAGTTTATTAACAGGGGAGGGCTACACCTTC. The chain carries TRBV27 and TRBJ1-2, with TRBD1 matching 7 bases. With 1 base clipped from V and 8 bases from J, the junction kept 4 bases outside the gene matches. The CDR3 length is 13 residues. CDR1 is MNHEY, CDR2 SMNVEV, per germline (reference sequence).

The chain employs TRBV5-4 and TRBJ2-5; 9 bases are a match to TRBD1. Germline loops: CDR1 SGHNT, CDR2 YYREEE (reference sequence). The length of the CDR3 is 15 residues. V was pared by 4 bases and J by 2 bases, with 6 bases of the junction left unmatched. CDR3: CASSRGQGGQETQYF. The CDR3 DNA sequence: TGTGCCAGCAGCCGGGGACAGGGAGGACAAGAGACCCAGTACTTC.

This clone came up once. The J gene is TRBJ1-6, the V gene TRBV29-1; 7 nucleotides agree with TRBD1. J was trimmed by 10 bases and V by 6 bases; bases with no gene match: 9. This CDR3 has 13 residues. Germline-derived CDR1 and CDR2 are SQVTM and ANQGSEA. CDR3 DNA sequence: TGCAGCGTCGGGACAGAGGCGCGGTCACCCCTCCACTTT. It is translated as CSVGTEARSPLHF.

The gene calls are TRBV7-2 and TRBJ1-1; tentatively, D is TRBD1 (5 bases). This CDR3 is built from 13 residues. Germline V gene lookup returns CDR1 SGHTA and CDR2 FQGNSA. Trimming stripped 5 bases from V and 10 bases from J, with 17 bases between. CDR3 in DNA: TGTGCCAGCAGCGCTTTGCAGGGAAGAGTAGCTTTCTTT. Amino acid sequence: CASSALQGRVAFF.

The chain uses TRBV7-8 and TRBJ1-1, with 10 bases lining up with TRBD1. V was pared by 9 bases and J by 1 base, with 14 bases of the junction left unmatched. The CDR3 covers 17 residues. Germline V gives CDR1 SGHVS, CDR2 FQNEAQ. The DNA of the CDR3 is TGTGCCAGTTTAATTAGAGGGACAGGGGCACCGAACACTGAAGCTTTCTTT. The encoded protein is CASLIRGTGAPNTEAFF.

The chain employs TRBV21-1 and TRBJ2-5; the table's D gene call, TRBD2, was not cross checked with the DNA. TRBV21-1 is a pseudogene. The CDR3 totals 19 residues. CDR3 bases: TGTGCCAGCAGCAAAGCTCCGCCCGGGACTAGCGGAACCCAAGAGACCCAGTACTTC. This sequence encodes CASSKAPPGTSGTQETQYF.

The chain links TRBV18 to TRBJ1-1, with D hard to call. The CDR3 has 11 amino acids. Trimming removed 4 bases at V and 6 bases at J, with 6 bases between. Germline V gene lookup returns CDR1 KGHSH and CDR2 LQKENI. CDR3 DNA: TGTGCCAGCTCACGCGAATCTGAAGCTTTCTTT. It translates to CASSRESEAFF. The full variable domain, with the rest looked up from reference TRBV18 and TRBJ1-1, is NAGVMQNPRHLVRRRGQEARLRCSPMKGHSHVYWYRQLPEEGLKFMVYLQKENIIDESGMPKERFSAEFPKEGPSILRIQQVVRGDSAAYFCASSRESEAFFGQGTRLTVV.

The chain uses TRBV28 and TRBJ1-1; 7 bases match TRBD1. The CDR3 contains 12 residues. V gave up 6 bases and J gave up 8 bases; unmatched junction bases: 6. Germline V lookup: CDR1 MDHEN, CDR2 SYDVKM. The DNA for the CDR3 is TGTGCCAGCAGCTCGGACAGGAACGAAGCTTTCTTT. Amino acid sequence: CASSSDRNEAFF.

This clone was recorded once. The chain links TRBV5-1 to TRBJ2-7; TRBD1 agrees at 7 bases. Germline CDR1 reads SGHRS; CDR2 reads YFSETQ. The CDR3 covers 14 residues. J gave up 4 bases and V 5 bases, and 9 bases lay outside the gene matches. The CDR3 spells CASRTGTDFYEQYF. DNA of the CDR3: TGCGCCAGCAGGACCGGGACAGACTTTTACGAGCAGTACTTC.